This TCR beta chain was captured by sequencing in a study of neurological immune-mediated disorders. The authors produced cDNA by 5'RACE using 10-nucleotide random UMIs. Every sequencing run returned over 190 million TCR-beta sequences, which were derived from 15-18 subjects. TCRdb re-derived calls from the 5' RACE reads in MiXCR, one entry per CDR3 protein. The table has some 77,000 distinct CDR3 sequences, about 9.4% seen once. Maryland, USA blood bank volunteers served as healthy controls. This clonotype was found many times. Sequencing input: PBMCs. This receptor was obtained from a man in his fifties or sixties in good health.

Written as DNA, the CDR3 is TGTGCCAGCAGCACCCGACCGGGCTCTGGGGCCAACGTCCTGACTTTC. Translated, it gives CASSTRPGSGANVLTF. The chain uses TRBV5-5 and TRBJ2-6; no clear D gene. Trimming pared 4 bases from V and 0 bases from J, leaving 11 bases between. This CDR3 has 16 residues. The germline gives CDR1 SGHKS, CDR2 YYEKEE (reference sequence).